Below, 24 T cell receptor beta chains from the same sample are listed, as sequenced in a study of radiation and T cells in renal cell carcinoma. This table comes from immunoSEQ multiplex PCR, and its TCRdb copy is limited to in-frame clones, with some not included. Altogether some 140,000 clones are present, about 88% being singletons, with the ten largest covering 12%. The time point is: baseline pretreatment blood. Treatment given: 15 Gy SBRT to primary tumor, nephrectomy 4 weeks later. The material was blood, obtained from a patient whose treatment included radiotherapy and nephrectomy. All receptors come from a woman aged 45 to 65 with renal cell carcinoma.

V is TRBV28 and J is TRBJ2-1; D is unclear. Germline CDR1 is MDHEN and CDR2 is SYDVKM. Trimming removed 6 bases from V and 4 bases from J, with 10 bases in between. CDR3 length: 13 amino acids. DNA of the CDR3: TGTGCCAGCAGAGGGCGGTCATACAATGAGCAGTTCTTC. As protein: CASRGRSYNEQFF. The full variable domain, with the rest looked up from reference TRBV28 and TRBJ2-1, is DVKVTQSSRYLVKRTGEKVFLECVQDMDHENMFWYRQDPGLGLRLIYFSYDVKMKEKGDIPEGYSVSREKKERFSLILESASTNQTSMYLCASRGRSYNEQFFGPGTRLTVL.

The chain is built from TRBV5-1 and TRBJ2-1; possible D gene TRBD1, 5 bases. This CDR3 is 14 amino acids long. In germline, CDR1 is SGHRS, CDR2 YFSETQ. The V end lost 0 bases, the J end lost 7 bases, and 11 bases lay between the germline ends. The CDR3 region is CASSLVQGRNEQFF. The CDR3 region has the DNA TGCGCCAGCAGCTTGGTGCAGGGTCGGAATGAGCAGTTCTTC.

This clone has a single count. This chain links TRBV7-6 with TRBJ2-2, with TRBD1 matching 9 bases. The CDR3 has 17 residues. J was trimmed by 0 bases and V by 5 bases; bases with no gene match: 7. CDR1 and CDR2 (germline): SGHVS, FNYEAQ. The CDR3 reads CASSTRTGVANTGELFF. In DNA, the CDR3 is TGTGCCAGCAGCACCCGGACAGGGGTCGCGAACACCGGGGAGCTGTTTTTT.

The rearrangement uses TRBV6-6 and TRBJ1-5; D remains unclear. With 4 bases removed from V and 2 bases from J, the gap between germline ends came to 15 bases. The germline V gene has CDR1 MNHNY and CDR2 SVGAGI (reference sequence). This CDR3 is built from 16 residues. Here the CDR3 DNA reads TGTGCCAGCAGTTCCGACGGCCAGGCGGGCAATCAGCCCCAGCATTTT. As protein: CASSSDGQAGNQPQHF.

The chain employs TRBV4-1 and TRBJ1-3; 9 positions agree with TRBD1. From germline, CDR1 is MGHRA and CDR2 YSYEKL. The CDR3 extends over 15 amino acids. The junction had 1 base not matched to a gene; V was cut back by 1 base and J by 3 bases. The CDR3 reads CASSQGDRVGNTIYF. The CDR3 DNA follows: TGCGCCAGCAGCCAAGGGGACAGGGTTGGAAACACCATATATTTT.

The J gene is TRBJ1-2, the V gene TRBV14, with D tentatively TRBD1 (6 bases). With 4 bases removed from V and 6 bases from J, the gap between germline ends came to 12 bases. The CDR3 length is 13 residues. Germline V gene lookup returns CDR1 SGHDN and CDR2 FVKESK. CDR3 nucleotides: TGTGCCAGCAGCCGCCTACAGGGTGATGGCTACACCTTC. It is translated as CASSRLQGDGYTF.

The rearrangement uses TRBV7-6 and TRBJ2-7; maybe TRBD1 (5 bases). The germline CDR1 and CDR2 sequences are SGHVS and FNYEAQ. V shed 1 base and J shed 2 bases, with 12 bases lying between them. The CDR3 runs 15 residues. The CDR3 sequence is CASSLGQGPTYEQYF. CDR3 sequence (DNA): TGTGCCAGCAGCTTAGGGCAGGGCCCTACCTACGAGCAGTACTTC.

This sequence joins TRBV6-5 and TRBJ1-2; perhaps TRBD1 as D (6 bases). Germline V gene data show CDR1 as MNHEY and CDR2 as SVGAGI. The CDR3 sequence is 15 residues long. V lost 3 bases, J lost 5 bases, and 16 bases lay in between. The CDR3: CASSYGGYDSYGYTF. In DNA, the CDR3 is TGTGCCAGCAGTTATGGGGGCTACGACTCTTATGGCTACACCTTC.

The V and J genes are TRBV6-1 and TRBJ2-7, with D possibly TRBD2 on 5 matching bases. The CDR3 has 11 amino acids. Germline V lookup: CDR1 MNHNS, CDR2 SASEGT. Trimming pared 5 bases from V and 7 bases from J, leaving 9 bases between. The DNA of the CDR3 is TGTGCCAGCAGTATGAGCGGAGAGCAGTACTTC. This sequence encodes CASSMSGEQYF.

The chain carries TRBV19 and TRBJ1-1; no firm D call. This CDR3 is 13 amino acids long. Germline V gives CDR1 LNHDA, CDR2 SQIVND (reference sequence). V lost 10 bases to trimming and J lost 0 bases, with 12 bases between them. CDR3 sequence: CATKFSMNTEAFF. CDR3 DNA sequence: TGTGCCACAAAATTCTCGATGAACACTGAAGCTTTCTTT.

The chain uses TRBV6-6 and TRBJ2-1; weak D call: TRBD2 (5 bases). V was cut by 5 bases and J by 0 bases, with 14 bases left in between. The CDR3 is 16 amino acids. Germline CDR1 and CDR2: MNHNY and SVGAGI (reference sequence). CDR3 region: CASSLDSASSYNEQFF. The CDR3 nucleotides read TGTGCCAGCAGTCTGGACTCCGCGAGCTCCTACAATGAGCAGTTCTTC.

CDR3 coding DNA: TGTGCCAGCAGCCTAGGGGCTAGCGGGGGCGGTGAGCAGTTCTTC. Translating gives CASSLGASGGGEQFF. The chain employs TRBV7-6 and TRBJ2-1, with 10 bases matching TRBD2. Germline CDR1 and CDR2: SGHVS and FNYEAQ. The CDR3 loop spans 15 amino acids. The V and J ends lost 5 bases and 9 bases, in that order; junction bases with no gene match: 10.

This chain joins TRBV9 and TRBJ1-2; 7 bases match TRBD1. Germline trimming cut 0 bases from V and 5 bases from J; bases unmatched to any gene: 4. The CDR3 has 14 amino acids. Germline V lookup: CDR1 SGDLS, CDR2 YYNGEE. The CDR3 nucleotides are TGTGCCAGCAGCGTAGGACAGGGAGGGTATGGCTACACCTTC. The encoded protein is CASSVGQGGYGYTF.

There are a few counts of this clone. The rearrangement joins TRBV19 to TRBJ1-2; D is uncertain. Germline values: CDR1 LNHDA, CDR2 SQIVND (reference sequence). There are 13 residues in the CDR3. V lost 5 bases and J 2 bases, leaving 9 bases between the germline ends. CDR3 residues: CASSVTENYGYTF. CDR3 DNA: TGTGCCAGTAGTGTTACAGAGAACTATGGCTACACCTTC.

The rearrangement links TRBV10-3 to TRBJ1-2, with 7 nucleotides matching TRBD1. V gave up 2 bases and J gave up 4 bases; unmatched junction bases: 4. Germline V gene data show CDR1 as ENHRY and CDR2 as SYGVKD. The CDR3 spans 14 residues. CDR3 nucleotide sequence: TGTGCCATCAGTGAGAGAGGGGGCTCCTATGGCTACACCTTC. As protein: CAISERGGSYGYTF.

The chain joins TRBV27 to TRBJ2-7; no reliable D call. V was trimmed by 4 bases and J by 0 bases, leaving 16 bases between them. CDR1 is MNHEY and CDR2 is SMNVEV in the germline V gene (reference sequence). The CDR3 totals 16 residues. This chain's CDR3 is CASSWAFTPSSYEQYF. The CDR3 DNA follows: TGTGCCAGCAGTTGGGCCTTTACACCGTCCTCCTACGAGCAGTACTTC.

V usage is TRBV10-2 and J usage is TRBJ1-2; 7 bases are a match to TRBD1. Germline V lookup: CDR1 WSHSY, CDR2 SAAADI. There are 16 residues in the CDR3. The junction had 16 bases not matched to a gene; V was cut back by 6 bases and J by 6 bases. The CDR3 is CASRRQGAVSGDGYTF. The CDR3, as DNA: TGCGCCAGCAGGCGACAGGGCGCGGTGAGCGGGGATGGCTACACCTTC.

The chain has TRBV6-1 and TRBJ1-1; the D gene is possibly TRBD1 (5 bases). The CDR3 totals 14 residues. The V end lost 4 bases, the J end lost 1 base, and 10 bases lay between the germline ends. The germline CDR1 and CDR2 sequences are MNHNS and SASEGT. The CDR3 reads CASSVGTKNTEAFF. CDR3 sequence (DNA): TGTGCCAGCAGTGTCGGGACGAAGAACACTGAAGCTTTCTTT.

V is TRBV4-3 and J is TRBJ2-1; perhaps TRBD2 as D (6 bases). Between the trimmed V and J ends, which lost 4 bases and 3 bases, there was a span of 16 bases. The CDR3 is made up of 16 amino acids. Germline V CDR1 and CDR2: LGHNA, YSLEER. The chain's CDR3 is CASSPVGGRNYNEQFF. The DNA for the CDR3 is TGCGCCAGCAGCCCAGTCGGAGGGAGGAACTACAATGAGCAGTTCTTC.

The chain carries TRBV30 and TRBJ2-5, with 9 positions matching TRBD1. The CDR3 spans 14 residues. V gave up 0 bases and J gave up 7 bases; unmatched junction bases: 6. Germline V gene data show CDR1 as GTSNPN and CDR2 as SVGIG (reference sequence). CDR3 sequence reads: CAWSVGTGSGTQYF. The CDR3 DNA reads as TGTGCCTGGAGTGTCGGGACAGGGTCGGGGACCCAGTACTTC.

This chain connects TRBV18 to TRBJ1-2; D perhaps matches TRBD1 (6 bases). V was cut by 6 bases and J by 2 bases, with 19 bases left in between. CDR1 KGHSH and CDR2 LQKENI come from the germline V gene. The CDR3 loop spans 16 amino acids. CDR3: CASSLGGNRENYGYTF. In DNA form, the CDR3 reads TGTGCCAGCTCCCTCGGTGGGAACAGGGAAAACTATGGCTACACCTTC.

The CDR3 DNA reads as TGTGCCACCTCGGCAGGTCTGGGGTATGGCTACACCTTC. This translates into CATSAGLGYGYTF. V and J are TRBV7-3 and TRBJ1-2; the D is unclear. The CDR3 consists of 13 residues. V dropped 10 bases and J dropped 5 bases, with 17 bases sitting between them. Germline assignment: CDR1 SGHTA and CDR2 FQGTGA.

This rearrangement joins TRBV29-1 to TRBJ2-1, with 7 bases matching TRBD2. V lost 4 bases and J lost 10; bases outside the gene matches: 7. The CDR3 loop spans 12 amino acids. Germline V gene data show CDR1 as SQVTM and CDR2 as ANQGSEA. The CDR3 reads CSVGPREGEQFF. Written as DNA, the CDR3 is TGCAGCGTTGGGCCCAGGGAGGGGGAGCAGTTCTTC.

Regarding this clone: The same CDR3 arises from other DNA sequences in this sample as well. The V gene is TRBV6-5, the J gene TRBJ1-5; 9 nucleotides match TRBD1. The CDR3 is made up of 15 amino acids. The V gene's germline CDR1 is MNHEY and CDR2 SVGAGI. J gave up 1 base and V 4 bases, and 2 bases lay outside the gene matches. The DNA for the CDR3 is TGTGCCAGCAGTTCCGGGACAGGGAGCAATCAGCCCCAGCATTTT. This sequence encodes CASSSGTGSNQPQHF.